One sample yielded the 23 T cell receptor beta chains listed below, sequenced in a study of beta chain features in type 1 diabetes. Every isolated RNA sample was fully reverse transcribed, so sequencing captured expressed TCRB transcripts. The method was immunoSEQ multiplex PCR; TCRdb's version includes in-frame clones alone and lacks a portion of them. The sample includes about 320,000 clones, 14% seen only once; the top ten take around 7%. The sequenced material came from central memory CD4+ T cells from blood. The origin of the receptors is a man aged 25-40 years in good health.

This clone was counted between two and nine times. The V gene is TRBV7-2, the J gene TRBJ1-5; 12 nucleotides agree with TRBD1. CDR1 is SGHTA and CDR2 is FQGNSA in the germline V gene. V shed 1 base, J shed 3 bases, and the junction held 4 bases outside the gene matches. The CDR3 is 17 amino acids. The CDR3: CASSLVGQGAINQPQHF. CDR3 nucleotide sequence: TGTGCCAGCAGCTTAGTGGGACAGGGGGCAATCAATCAGCCCCAGCATTTT.

This clone was recorded a few times. The genes are TRBV11-2 and TRBJ2-5; 9 nucleotides match TRBD2. Germline V gives CDR1 SGHAT, CDR2 FQNNGV. V was pared by 5 bases and J by 4 bases, with 8 bases of the junction left unmatched. The CDR3 is 15 amino acids. The CDR3 DNA is TGTGCCAGCAGCAAGACGGGACTAGCCCTAGAGACCCAGTACTTC. This sequence encodes CASSKTGLALETQYF.

Ten or more counts support this clone. This chain connects TRBV6-6 to TRBJ2-6; D not certain. CDR1 is MNHNY, CDR2 SVGAGI, per germline (reference sequence). The CDR3 covers 11 residues. The ends were cut back, 8 bases at V and 5 bases at J, with 4 bases in the middle. The CDR3 region is CASLRANVLTF. The CDR3 bases are TGTGCCAGCCTGCGGGCCAACGTCCTGACTTTC.

The sample holds many counts of this clone. V usage is TRBV7-9 and J usage is TRBJ1-5; no clear D. This CDR3 spans 14 amino acids. The V and J ends lost 10 bases and 5 bases respectively, with 18 bases between them. Germline values: CDR1 SEHNR, CDR2 FQNEAQ (reference sequence). The CDR3 DNA reads TGTGCCAACGGTATGGGCAGAACTCATCAGCCCCAGCATTTT. Its translation: CANGMGRTHQPQHF.

The sample holds many counts of this clone. The rearrangement uses TRBV10-2 and TRBJ1-2; TRBD1 aligns across 10 bases. The V gene's germline CDR1 is WSHSY and CDR2 SAAADI. Germline trimming cut 3 bases from V and 5 bases from J; bases unmatched to any gene: 6. CDR3 length: 15 amino acids. The CDR3 DNA follows: TGCGCCAGCAGTGATACCGGGACAGGGGATTATGGCTACACCTTC. This gives the protein CASSDTGTGDYGYTF.

In this sample, this clone turned up a few times. The rearrangement joins TRBV13 to TRBJ2-7; the D is unclear. Trimming removed 5 bases at V and 3 bases at J, with 8 bases between. Germline CDR1 PRHDT, CDR2 FYEKMQ (reference sequence). This CDR3 has 12 amino acids. CDR3 amino acids: CASSRSIYEQYF. For the CDR3, the DNA is TGTGCCAGCAGCCGTAGTATCTACGAGCAGTACTTC.

The chain couples TRBV4-2 to TRBJ2-7; D might be TRBD2 (6 bases). With 0 bases removed from V and 5 bases from J, the gap between germline ends came to 14 bases. The germline V gene has CDR1 LGHNA and CDR2 YNFKEQ. This CDR3 spans 15 amino acids. CDR3 nucleotides: TGTGCCAGCAGCCAAGAAAGGACCAGGAGGGACGAGCAGTACTTC. As protein: CASSQERTRRDEQYF.

This clone turned up a few times. V gene TRBV27 combines with J gene TRBJ2-5; TRBD1 is a possible D gene (5 bases). The germline CDR1 and CDR2 sequences are MNHEY and SMNVEV (reference sequence). The CDR3 has 16 residues. V was shortened by 5 bases and J by 4 bases, with 20 bases between the two germline ends. The CDR3 loop is CASSKMPPQGSETQYF. As DNA, the CDR3 is TGTGCCAGCAGTAAAATGCCCCCGCAGGGATCAGAGACCCAGTACTTC.

The table lists this clone with many counts. This chain connects TRBV16 to TRBJ2-1, with 9 bases aligning to TRBD1. The germline V gene encodes CDR1 KGHSY and CDR2 FQNENV. The CDR3 runs to 15 residues. J lost 7 bases, V lost 6 bases, and 10 bases had no gene match. The CDR3 coding sequence is TGTGCCAGCAGTCCAACAGGGGGCGAAAGAAATGAGCAGTTCTTC. Amino acid sequence: CASSPTGGERNEQFF.

This clone was seen a handful of times. This chain joins TRBV15 and TRBJ2-1; possibly TRBD2 for D (6 bases). V dropped 2 bases and J dropped 4 bases, with 12 bases sitting between them. Germline values: CDR1 LNHNV, CDR2 YYDKDF (reference sequence). The CDR3 extends over 15 amino acids. The chain's CDR3 is CATSRPGLRYNEQFF. CDR3 bases: TGTGCCACCAGCAGACCGGGACTTCGTTACAATGAGCAGTTCTTC.

CDR3 in DNA: TGTGCCAGCAGCACCCCTTTCGGGAGGGCCCCCTACGAGCAGTACGTC. This encodes CASSTPFGRAPYEQYV. The genes are TRBV7-7 and TRBJ2-7, with 8 bases that match TRBD2. The CDR3 loop spans 16 amino acids. Germline CDR1 reads SSHAT; CDR2 reads FNYEAQ (reference sequence). J was trimmed by 2 bases and V by 5 bases; bases with no gene match: 11.

A few counts support this clone. The V call is TRBV7-3, the J call TRBJ2-3; D not resolved. The CDR3 loop spans 12 amino acids. V was trimmed by 3 bases and J by 7 bases, leaving 8 bases between them. CDR1 and CDR2 from the germline V gene are SGHTA and FQGTGA. In DNA form, the CDR3 reads TGTGCCAGCAGCTTGGACCTAAATACGCAGTATTTT. Translated: CASSLDLNTQYF.

Only a few counts were recorded for this clone. The rearrangement links TRBV19 to TRBJ1-1; no clear D. The ends were cut back, 7 bases at V and 1 base at J, with 13 bases in the middle. The CDR3 spans 14 residues. The V gene's germline CDR1 is LNHDA and CDR2 SQIVND (reference sequence). CDR3 in DNA: TGTGCCAGTATCGACTTCACGCGGAACACTGAAGCTTTCTTT. This translates into CASIDFTRNTEAFF.

This chain joins TRBV10-3 and TRBJ2-3; D call uncertain. V lost 3 bases and J 1 base, leaving 14 bases between the germline ends. The CDR3 is made up of 16 amino acids. CDR1 is ENHRY and CDR2 is SYGVKD in the germline V gene. CDR3 sequence: CAISDGRSGGTDTQYF. CDR3 DNA: TGTGCCATCAGTGACGGCCGATCAGGCGGCACAGATACGCAGTATTTT.

This clone has a handful of counts. The gene calls are TRBV19 and TRBJ2-1; 7 bases agree with TRBD2. The CDR3 covers 14 residues. Germline V gene data show CDR1 as LNHDA and CDR2 as SQIVND (reference sequence). The J segment lost 7 bases and the V segment lost 3 bases, leaving 6 bases of the junction unmatched. The DNA for the CDR3 is TGTGCCAGTAGTATGAAGACTAGCACGAATGAGCAGTTCTTC. It codes for CASSMKTSTNEQFF.

The V and J genes are TRBV2 and TRBJ2-6; TRBD1 or TRBD2 may be the D gene (5 bases each). V was shortened by 4 bases and J by 0 bases, with 13 bases between the two germline ends. The V gene's germline CDR1 is SNHLY and CDR2 FYNNEI. This CDR3 has 17 residues. CDR3 nucleotide sequence: TGTGCCAGCAGTGGCAGGGAGAGTCCCTCTGGGGCCAACGTCCTGACTTTC. Translating it yields CASSGRESPSGANVLTF.

This rearrangement joins TRBV2 to TRBJ1-4; 7 nucleotides align to TRBD1. V trimming: 7 bases; J trimming: 5 bases; junction bases outside the gene matches: 7. Per germline, CDR1 SNHLY and CDR2 FYNNEI. CDR3 size: 14 residues. CDR3 in amino acids: CASNSQGVNEKLFF. CDR3 DNA: TGTGCCAGCAATTCGCAGGGGGTGAATGAAAAACTGTTTTTT.

This clone was seen a few times. In DNA form, the CDR3 reads TGTGCCATCAGTGAGTACGGGTACGAGCAGTACGTC. The encoded protein is CAISEYGYEQYV. The V gene is TRBV2, the J gene TRBJ2-7; the D is unclear. Germline values: CDR1 SNHLY, CDR2 FYNNEI. The CDR3 loop spans 12 amino acids.

The V and J genes are TRBV7-2 and TRBJ1-1; weak D call: TRBD1 (5 bases). In germline, CDR1 is SGHTA, CDR2 FQGNSA. The V end was cut by 0 bases, the J end by 4 bases, with 9 bases between. CDR3 length: 14 amino acids. Written as DNA, the CDR3 is TGTGCCAGCAGCTTAGCGGCAGGGATCACTGAAGCTTTCTTT. Residues: CASSLAAGITEAFF.

The chain combines TRBV5-5 with TRBJ2-4; D assignment may be TRBD1 or TRBD2 (5 bases each). The V gene lost 3 bases and the J gene lost 6 bases, with 19 bases spanning the gap. The CDR3 contains 16 residues. Looked up from germline, CDR1 is SGHKS and CDR2 is YYEKEE (reference sequence). CDR3 DNA sequence: TGTGCCAGCAGCTATTCAGGGTTCGTCCGGGGAAACATTCAGTACTTC. Protein: CASSYSGFVRGNIQYF.

V is TRBV6-1 and J is TRBJ2-1, with D uncertain. Per germline, CDR1 MNHNS and CDR2 SASEGT. Trimming shortened V by 8 bases and J by 6 bases, and 14 bases separated the two germline ends. There are 13 residues in the CDR3. As DNA, the CDR3 is TGTGCCAGCGGGAAGGCCCTTGGCAATGAGCAGTTCTTC. This gives the protein CASGKALGNEQFF.

The table lists this clone with a few counts. The chain carries TRBV11-1 and TRBJ2-7, with D possibly called TRBD1 or TRBD2 (5 bases each). In germline, CDR1 is SGHAT, CDR2 FQDESV (reference sequence). The CDR3 length is 14 residues. The V end was cut by 3 bases, the J end by 3 bases, with 12 bases between. CDR3 loop: CASSFSRDGYEQYV. Written as DNA, the CDR3 is TGTGCCAGCAGCTTCTCCCGGGACGGCTACGAGCAGTACGTC.

This clone has at least ten counts. This chain links TRBV7-2 with TRBJ2-6; the D gene is possibly TRBD2 (5 bases). The CDR3 has 18 amino acids. Germline V gene data show CDR1 as SGHTA and CDR2 as FQGNSA. The V end lost 3 bases, the J end lost 2 bases, and 17 bases lay between the germline ends. The CDR3 bases are TGTGCCAGCAGCTTGAACAGCCTGAGGGTAGCTGGGGCCAACGTCCTGACTTTC. It codes for CASSLNSLRVAGANVLTF. Complete variable domain (other parts from reference TRBV7-2 and TRBJ2-6): GAGVSQSPSNKVTEKGKDVELRCDPISGHTALYWYRQSLGQGLEFLIYFQGNSAPDKSGLPSDRFSAERTGGSVSTLTIQRTQQEDSAVYLCASSLNSLRVAGANVLTFGAGSRLTVL.